This is a list of T cell receptor beta chains from one sample in a study of Ad26.COV2.S vaccination and SARS-CoV-2 variants. Measured with immunoSEQ multiplex PCR; TCRdb has only the in-frame clones, and not every one. The repertoire holds around 500,000 clones, with roughly nine tenths as singletons. The sequenced sample was peripheral blood, obtained in a trial of Ad26.COV2.S vaccine versus placebo. Source of these receptors: a person aged 18-65 years who received the Ad26.COV2.S COVID-19 vaccine or a placebo. CDR3s include the opening cysteine and the closing phenylalanine or tryptophan. D genes are given only for firm matches. Size is stated for part of the rows, as once, few or many counts, or as a class when the clone is expanded.

clone size	J gene	D gene	V gene	CDR3 protein	CDR3 DNA
-	TRBJ1-5	-	TRBV6-1	CASSDMAGSRQPQHF	TGTGCCAGCAGTGATATGGCAGGATCGCGGCAGCCCCAGCATTTT
-	TRBJ1-2	-	TRBV20-1	CSASSGAAGYTF	TGCAGTGCTAGTTCTGGGGCCGCGGGCTACACCTTC
-	TRBJ2-5	-	TRBV7-9	CASSLLPRERVQVQETQYF	TGTGCCAGCAGCTTACTCCCGCGTGAGCGGGTCCAGGTCCAAGAGACCCAGTACTTC
-	TRBJ1-2	TRBD1	TRBV5-6	CASRGTGSNYGYTF	TGTGCCAGCAGAGGGACAGGGTCTAACTATGGCTACACCTTC
-	TRBJ2-7	-	TRBV6-5	CASSSALNREQYF	TGTGCCAGCAGTTCCGCTTTGAATAGGGAGCAGTACTTC
-	TRBJ1-4	TRBD1	TRBV7-9	CASSSGQGPEKLFF	TGTGCCAGCAGCTCGGGACAGGGGCCTGAAAAACTGTTTTTT
few	TRBJ1-2	-	TRBV4-1	CASSQVPAGYYGYTF	TGCGCCAGCAGCCAAGTTCCGGCAGGGTACTATGGCTACACCTTC
-	TRBJ1-5	-	TRBV19	CASSDKPSNQPQHF	TGTGCCAGTAGTGACAAGCCTAGCAATCAGCCCCAGCATTTT
-	TRBJ2-7	TRBD1	TRBV28	CASSFGGGTGRREQYF	TGTGCCAGCAGTTTTGGGGGAGGGACAGGGAGGCGAGAGCAGTACTTC
-	TRBJ2-4	-	TRBV7-9	CASSLAYIQYF	TGTGCCAGCAGCTTAGCGTACATTCAGTACTTC
-	TRBJ2-7	-	TRBV5-1	CASSLGLAESEQYF	TGCGCCAGCAGCTTGGGTCTAGCCGAAAGCGAGCAGTACTTC
-	TRBJ2-5	TRBD2	TRBV5-1	CASSSGLAGRQETQYF	TGCGCCAGCAGCTCTGGACTAGCGGGTCGACAAGAGACCCAGTACTTC
-	TRBJ1-1	-	TRBV30	CAWTSQGWGPEAFF	TGTGCCTGGACCTCACAGGGATGGGGACCTGAAGCTTTCTTT
-	TRBJ2-7	TRBD1	TRBV3-1/TRBV3-2	CASSHRLWVGQGSYEQYF	TGTGCCAGCAGCCACCGATTGTGGGTAGGACAGGGGTCCTACGAGCAGTACTTC
-	TRBJ2-1	TRBD2	TRBV6-4	CASSEGTSFGGEQFF	TGTGCCAGCAGTGAAGGGACTAGCTTCGGGGGTGAGCAGTTCTTC
-	TRBJ2-3	-	TRBV7-9	CASSLHGSTDTQYF	TGTGCCAGCAGCTTACACGGCAGCACAGATACGCAGTATTTT
-	TRBJ1-4	TRBD1	TRBV10-3	CAISPKDRSEDEKLFF	TGTGCCATCAGCCCCAAGGACAGGTCGGAGGATGAAAAACTGTTTTTT
few	TRBJ1-3	-	TRBV5-4	CASSQGTSTDTIYF	TGTGCCAGCAGCCAGGGGACTTCGACGGACACCATATATTTT
-	TRBJ2-7	-	TRBV6-6	CASSYPPGGAAYEQYF	TGTGCCAGCAGTTACCCGCCGGGCGGGGCTGCCTACGAGCAGTACTTC
-	TRBJ2-2	TRBD1	TRBV9	CASSVGDRFDGELFF	TGTGCCAGCAGCGTAGGGGACAGGTTTGACGGGGAGCTGTTTTTT
-	TRBJ2-1	TRBD2	TRBV4-2	CASSQARGPSGGADEQFF	TGTGCCAGCAGCCAAGCCCGGGGCCCTAGCGGGGGGGCCGATGAGCAGTTCTTC
-	TRBJ2-5	TRBD2	TRBV5-1	CASSWKLIPSGSVQETQYF	TGCGCCAGCAGCTGGAAACTGATCCCTAGCGGGAGTGTCCAAGAGACCCAGTACTTC
-	TRBJ2-1	-	TRBV7-9	CASSLAGGGFF	TGTGCCAGCAGCTTAGCGGGGGGAGGCTTCTTC
-	TRBJ1-2	TRBD1	TRBV18	CASSQTGEANYGYTF	TGTGCCAGCTCACAGACAGGGGAGGCGAACTATGGCTACACCTTC
few	TRBJ2-7	TRBD1	TRBV10-3	CAISADRSSYEQYF	TGTGCCATCAGTGCGGACAGGTCCTCCTACGAGCAGTACTTC
-	TRBJ2-7	-	TRBV3-1/TRBV3-2	CASSAKTSLWQYF	TGTGCCAGCAGCGCTAAGACTAGTCTCTGGCAGTACTTC
once	TRBJ2-1	-	TRBV23-1	CASSKGGPSSYNEQFF	TGCGCCAGCAGTAAGGGAGGCCCCAGCTCCTACAATGAGCAGTTCTTC
once	TRBJ2-3	-	TRBV9	CASSVGVGGGTDTQYF	TGTGCCAGCAGCGTAGGGGTCGGGGGAGGCACAGATACGCAGTATTTT
once	TRBJ2-7	TRBD1	TRBV19	CASSQGFHEQYF	TGTGCCAGTTCACAGGGGTTCCACGAGCAGTACTTC
-	TRBJ1-2	TRBD1	TRBV5-4	CASSREEGGASGYTF	TGTGCCAGCAGCCGAGAGGAAGGGGGCGCTTCTGGCTACACCTTC
-	TRBJ1-1	TRBD1	TRBV11-2	CASSFGTGVAEAFF	TGTGCCAGCAGCTTTGGGACAGGGGTGGCTGAAGCTTTCTTT
-	TRBJ1-1	TRBD1	TRBV27	CASSLPGTAEAFF	TGTGCCAGCAGTTTACCCGGGACAGCCGAAGCTTTCTTT
once	TRBJ2-7	-	TRBV5-5	CASSLAIQAPYEQYF	TGTGCCAGCAGCTTGGCGATACAGGCCCCCTACGAGCAGTACTTC
-	TRBJ1-4	TRBD1	TRBV2	CASSRRQGNEKLFF	TGTGCCAGCAGTCGGAGACAGGGGAATGAAAAACTGTTTTTT
-	TRBJ1-1	-	TRBV6-5	CASSYTSRNTEAFF	TGTGCCAGCAGTTACACGTCGAGGAACACTGAAGCTTTCTTT
-	TRBJ2-2	-	TRBV9	CASSVEGQLNTGELFF	TGTGCCAGCAGCGTAGAGGGACAACTGAACACCGGGGAGCTGTTTTTT
-	TRBJ1-1	-	TRBV5-6	CASSKTGFTEAFF	TGTGCCAGCAGCAAAACAGGGTTTACTGAAGCTTTCTTT
-	TRBJ2-3	-	TRBV15	CATNPSSTDTQYF	TGTGCCACCAACCCCTCTAGCACAGATACGCAGTATTTT